A selection of T cell receptor beta chains follows, all from one sample in a study of T cell responses to AZD1222 COVID-19 vaccine. TCRdb's copy holds only in-frame clones and misses some; the assay was immunoSEQ multiplex PCR. The sample yields 150,000 or so clones, 80% to 95% seen once. Sequenced here: peripheral blood, sampled 28 days after the second AZD1222 dose. All receptors come from an adult who received the AZD1222 COVID-19 vaccine. The CDR3 runs from the conserved cysteine through the conserved F or W. The D gene is left open where the match is weak. Some rows have no size entry. The others give once, few or many, or a class for an expanded clone.

j_call | d_call | v_call | clone_size | cdr3_nt | cdr3_aa
TRBJ2-1 | TRBD2 | TRBV28 | NA | TGTGCCAGCAGTTATACTAGCGGGAGGGCCGAAGAGCAGTTCTTC | CASSYTSGRAEEQFF
TRBJ1-2 | NA | TRBV5-5 | NA | TGTGCCAGCAGCTTGGCCGGCGTGAGCGGCTACACCTTC | CASSLAGVSGYTF
TRBJ2-1 | TRBD2 | TRBV3-1/TRBV3-2 | NA | TGTGCCAGCAGCCAAGTGGTGACTAGCGGGAGAAATGAGCAGTTCTTC | CASSQVVTSGRNEQFF
TRBJ2-2 | NA | TRBV28 | NA | TGTGCCAGCAGTTTTAGCGGAGCAACCGGGGAGCTGTTTTTT | CASSFSGATGELFF
TRBJ2-5 | TRBD1 | TRBV28 | NA | TGTGCCAGCAGTTTTCTGCCGAGGACAGGGAAAGAGACCCAGTACTTC | CASSFLPRTGKETQYF
TRBJ1-2 | NA | TRBV27 | NA | TGTGCCAGCAGTCCAGCAATCGGACACAACTATGGCTACACCTTC | CASSPAIGHNYGYTF
TRBJ2-2 | NA | TRBV20-1 | NA | TGCAGTGCTAGTGGCAAGGGAGTGGGGAACACCGGGGAGCTGTTTTTT | CSASGKGVGNTGELFF
TRBJ1-3 | NA | TRBV9 | NA | TGTGCCAGCAGCGTACGGGCGGCAGGGAGGCGAAACACCATATATTTT | CASSVRAAGRRNTIYF
TRBJ1-1 | NA | TRBV28 | NA | TGTGCCAGCAGTCCCGAGGAATGGAACACTGAAGCTTTCTTT | CASSPEEWNTEAFF
TRBJ2-1 | TRBD1 | TRBV2 | once | TGTGCCAGCAGTGAAGAGGGGGCGGAGTACAATGAGCAGTTCTTC | CASSEEGAEYNEQFF
TRBJ2-3 | NA | TRBV7-9 | few | TGTGCCAGCAGCTTCACAGATACGCAGTATTTT | CASSFTDTQYF
TRBJ1-2 | TRBD1 | TRBV9 | NA | TGTGCCAGCAGCGCCCCCGGGACAGGGGTTGGCTACACCTTC | CASSAPGTGVGYTF
TRBJ2-7 | TRBD2 | TRBV4-2 | few | TGTGCCAGCAGCACAACTAGCGGGGTCTCCTACGAGCAGTACTTC | CASSTTSGVSYEQYF
TRBJ2-7 | TRBD2 | TRBV6-2/TRBV6-3 | NA | TGTGCCAGCAGTCAGGGATTCGGGAGGGAGCAGTACTTC | CASSQGFGREQYF
TRBJ2-2 | TRBD2 | TRBV28 | NA | TGTGCCACCGACCCACTAGCGAGTAACACCGGGGAGCTGTTTTTT | CATDPLASNTGELFF
TRBJ1-1 | NA | TRBV28 | NA | TGTGCCAGCAGTTTTCCCCCTCAAGCGCGGCCTCTCTTT | CASSFPPQARPLF
TRBJ2-2 | NA | TRBV7-3 | NA | TGTGCCAGCAGCTTACAGGTCCCCGGGGAGCTGTTTTTT | CASSLQVPGELFF
TRBJ2-7 | NA | TRBV7-2 | NA | TGTGCCAGCAGCTTGGACAGCTCATACGAGCAGTACTTC | CASSLDSSYEQYF
TRBJ1-5 | TRBD1 | TRBV25-1 | NA | TGTGCCAGCAGTGAATGGTTCTATGAGGACAGGGGGACGCAGCCCCAGCATTTT | CASSEWFYEDRGTQPQHF
TRBJ2-1 | TRBD2 | TRBV9 | NA | TGTGCCAGCAGCGCCGGACTAGCGGGAGGCAATGAGCAGTTCTTC | CASSAGLAGGNEQFF
TRBJ1-1 | NA | TRBV25-1 | once | TGTGCCAGCAGTGTCACCGAGGAGGGCACTGAAGCTTTCTTT | CASSVTEEGTEAFF
TRBJ1-1 | TRBD1 | TRBV28 | NA | TGTGCCAGCAGTAGTTGGACAGGGAGGCGGGTAACTGAAGCTTTCTTT | CASSSWTGRRVTEAFF
TRBJ1-1 | TRBD1 | TRBV11-2 | once | TGTGCCAGCAGCTTAGTGGGACAGGGAGCCGTGAACACTGAAGCTTTCTTT | CASSLVGQGAVNTEAFF
TRBJ1-2 | NA | TRBV2 | once | TGTGCCAGCCGGAGGACAGCCAGTTCTAACTATGGCTACACCTTC | CASRRTASSNYGYTF
TRBJ1-3 | NA | TRBV12-3/TRBV12-4 | once | TGTGCCAGCATAGCGAACTCTGGAAACACCATATATTTT | CASIANSGNTIYF
TRBJ1-1 | NA | TRBV30 | few | TGTGCCTGGAGGACAGGGAACACTGAAGCTTTCTTT | CAWRTGNTEAFF
TRBJ1-1 | NA | TRBV27 | many | TGTGCCAGCAGTTTATCGACCGGGCCCACTGAAGCTTTCTTT | CASSLSTGPTEAFF
TRBJ2-7 | TRBD2 | TRBV9 | NA | TGTGCCAGCAGCCGAGGACTAGCGGGAGGAATGGGCGAGCAGTACTTC | CASSRGLAGGMGEQYF
TRBJ1-1 | TRBD1 | TRBV29-1 | NA | TGCAGCGTTGGATCCGGGACAGGCGACCAGACTGAAGCTTTCTTT | CSVGSGTGDQTEAFF
TRBJ2-5 | TRBD2 | TRBV7-9 | NA | TGTGCCAGCAGCGGGGGACTAGCCCTAGTGGGGTCCCAGTACTTC | CASSGGLALVGSQYF
TRBJ1-1 | NA | TRBV29-1 | NA | TGCAGCGGCTACATTATGCCGCACACTGAAGCTTTCTTT | CSGYIMPHTEAFF
TRBJ1-5 | NA | TRBV27 | once | TGTGCCAGCAGCCTTGGACGGACGGGGATTAATCAGCCCCAGCATTTT | CASSLGRTGINQPQHF
TRBJ1-6 | TRBD1 | TRBV4-2 | NA | TGTGCCAGCAGCCCTTCGGACAGGGAACGATCACCCCTCCACTTT | CASSPSDRERSPLHF
TRBJ2-1 | TRBD1 | TRBV11-2 | once | TGTGCCAGCAGCTCGCCCGGGACAGGGGTCTACAATGAGCAGTTCTTC | CASSSPGTGVYNEQFF
TRBJ2-2 | TRBD2 | TRBV30 | NA | TGTGCCTGCCAGACTAGCGGGAGGATGAGCGGGGAGCTGTTTTTT | CACQTSGRMSGELFF
TRBJ1-3 | NA | TRBV2 | NA | TGTGCCAGCAGCCGCTTGACTGGGAGGGGAAACACCATATATTTT | CASSRLTGRGNTIYF
TRBJ2-2 | TRBD2 | TRBV19 | NA | TGTGCCAGTAGGGGCGGGAGGTTCACCGGGGAGCTGTTTTTT | CASRGGRFTGELFF
TRBJ2-2 | NA | TRBV28 | NA | TGTGCCAGCAGACCCAGGCCCACCGGGGAGCTGTTTTTT | CASRPRPTGELFF
TRBJ2-1 | TRBD2 | TRBV25-1 | NA | TGTGCCAGCAGTGAACGCGGGAGCATCTCCTACAATGAGCAGTTCTTC | CASSERGSISYNEQFF
TRBJ1-2 | NA | TRBV28 | NA | TGTGCCAGCAGTTTATCCCCGAATGGGGCTTGGGGCTACACCTTC | CASSLSPNGAWGYTF
TRBJ1-2 | NA | TRBV18 | NA | TGTGCCAGCTCACTTCAGGGTATGTTGGATGGCTACACCTTC | CASSLQGMLDGYTF
TRBJ1-2 | NA | TRBV5-1 | NA | TGCGCCAGCAGCCCTGGTGGGGGAGGGGCGCGAGATGGCTACACCTTC | CASSPGGGGARDGYTF
TRBJ1-5 | NA | TRBV3-1/TRBV3-2 | NA | TGTGCCAGCAGTGGGTCGGCAGGGGCAAGCAATCAGCCCCAGCATTTT | CASSGSAGASNQPQHF
TRBJ1-4 | NA | TRBV5-5 | NA | TGTGCCAGCGCAGCTTGGAAGTATCGCAGTGTAAATGAAAAACTGTTTTTT | CASAAWKYRSVNEKLFF
TRBJ1-5 | NA | TRBV19 | once | TGTGCCAGTAGTATTGAGGGGCAGAGCAATCAGCCCCAGCATTTT | CASSIEGQSNQPQHF
TRBJ1-2 | NA | TRBV28 | NA | TGTGCCAGCAGTTTAGGGGGGGGAGGCTATGGCTACACCTTC | CASSLGGGGYGYTF
TRBJ2-5 | NA | TRBV18 | NA | TGTGCCAGCTCACCTGCTATGGGGGTAGAGACCCAGTACTTC | CASSPAMGVETQYF
TRBJ1-2 | NA | TRBV9 | NA | TGTGCCAGCAGCGTAGAGGACAGAGGGTATGGCTACACCTTC | CASSVEDRGYGYTF